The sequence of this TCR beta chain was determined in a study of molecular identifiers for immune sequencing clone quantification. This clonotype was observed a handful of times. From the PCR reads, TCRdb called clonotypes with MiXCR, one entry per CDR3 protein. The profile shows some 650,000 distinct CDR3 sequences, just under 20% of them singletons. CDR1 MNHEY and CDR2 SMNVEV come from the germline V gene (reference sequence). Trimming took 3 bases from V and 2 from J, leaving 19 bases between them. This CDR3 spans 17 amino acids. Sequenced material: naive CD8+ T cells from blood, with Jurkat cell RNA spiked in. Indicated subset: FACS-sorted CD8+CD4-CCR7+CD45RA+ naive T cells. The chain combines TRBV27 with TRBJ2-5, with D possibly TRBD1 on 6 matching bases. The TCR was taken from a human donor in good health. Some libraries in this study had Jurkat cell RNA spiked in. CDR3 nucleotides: TGTGCCAGCAGTTTTTTGACCCCGACTGGACAGCAAGAGACCCAGTACTTC. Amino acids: CASSFLTPTGQQETQYF.